What follows is one T cell receptor (beta chain) and its context. Its target is not known. This CDR3 spans 16 amino acids. V lost 5 bases to trimming and J lost 0 bases, with 14 bases between them. The germline gives CDR1 SEHNR, CDR2 FQNEAQ (reference sequence). Using its own MiXCR run on the RT-PCR reads, TCRdb lists one record per CDR3 protein. The repertoire holds a few hundred thousand distinct CDR3 sequences, with around 13% as singletons. The data derive from a study of response to subunit inactivated influenza vaccine. Broader study findings: Few additional T cells are recruited per seasonal influenza vaccination, authors suggested.

Source: PBMCs from blood, taken 11 to 12 days after vaccination. The chain combines TRBV7-9 with TRBJ2-1, with D possibly matching TRBD2 (6 bases). The source is a middle-aged man who received an inactivated influenza vaccine. DNA for the CDR3: TGTGCCAGCAGCGGTACTAGCCCGAGCTCCTACAATGAGCAGTTCTTC. Its translation is CASSGTSPSSYNEQFF.